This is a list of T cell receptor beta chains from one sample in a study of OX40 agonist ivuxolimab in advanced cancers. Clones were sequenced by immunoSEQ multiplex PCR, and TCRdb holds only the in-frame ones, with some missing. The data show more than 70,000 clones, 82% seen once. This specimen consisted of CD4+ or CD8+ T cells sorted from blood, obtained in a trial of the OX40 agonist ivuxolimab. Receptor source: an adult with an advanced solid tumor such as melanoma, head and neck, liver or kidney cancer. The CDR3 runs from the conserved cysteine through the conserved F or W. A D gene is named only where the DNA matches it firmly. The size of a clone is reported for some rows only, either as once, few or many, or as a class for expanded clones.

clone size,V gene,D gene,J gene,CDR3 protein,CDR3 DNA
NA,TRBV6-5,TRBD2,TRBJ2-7,CASSPAWDYSYEQYF,TGTGCCAGCAGTCCTGCTTGGGACTACTCCTACGAGCAGTACTTC
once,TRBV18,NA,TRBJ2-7,CASSQGGARTYEQYF,TGTGCCAGCTCACAAGGGGGGGCCCGAACCTACGAGCAGTACTTC
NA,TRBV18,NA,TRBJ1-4,CASSRGDSNEKLFF,TGTGCCAGCTCACGAGGAGACTCAAATGAAAAACTGTTTTTT
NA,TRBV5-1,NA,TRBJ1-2,CASSLEGMGGYTF,TGCGCCAGCAGCTTGGAGGGGATGGGCGGCTACACCTTC
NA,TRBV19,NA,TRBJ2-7,CASSIASGDYEQYF,TGTGCCAGTAGTATAGCCTCCGGGGACTACGAGCAGTACTTC
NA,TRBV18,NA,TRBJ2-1,CASSPAVSDNEQFF,TGTGCCAGCTCACCCGCCGTGTCCGACAATGAGCAGTTCTTC
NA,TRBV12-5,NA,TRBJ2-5,CASGEGYQETQYF,TGTGCTAGTGGTGAGGGCTACCAAGAGACCCAGTACTTC
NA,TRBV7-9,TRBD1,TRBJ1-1,CASSVPGQGDTEAFF,TGTGCCAGCAGCGTACCGGGACAGGGAGACACTGAAGCTTTCTTT
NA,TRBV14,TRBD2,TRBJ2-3,CASSQDLGGSPDTQYF,TGTGCCAGCAGCCAAGATTTGGGCGGGAGTCCTGATACGCAGTATTTT
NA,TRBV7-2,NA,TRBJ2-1,CASSLASGAALVNEQFF,TGTGCCAGCAGCCTCGCTTCGGGGGCCGCGTTGGTTAATGAGCAGTTCTTC
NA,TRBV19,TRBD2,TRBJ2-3,CASSPGLAGSADTQYF,TGTGCCAGTAGTCCGGGACTAGCGGGATCGGCAGATACGCAGTATTTT
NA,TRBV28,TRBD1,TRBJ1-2,CASSPSDRAANYGYTF,TGTGCCAGCAGCCCGTCGGACAGGGCAGCTAACTATGGCTACACCTTC
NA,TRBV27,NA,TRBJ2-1,CASSPRLYNEQFF,TGTGCCAGCAGTCCAAGGTTGTACAATGAGCAGTTCTTC
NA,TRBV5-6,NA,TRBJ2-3,CASSSYSTDTQYF,TGTGCCAGCAGCTCTTATAGCACAGATACGCAGTATTTT
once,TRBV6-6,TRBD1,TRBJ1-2,CASRPQGAQNYGYTF,TGTGCCAGCAGACCGCAGGGGGCGCAAAACTATGGCTACACCTTC
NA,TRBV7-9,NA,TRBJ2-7,CASSFGPWGEQYF,TGTGCCAGCAGCTTCGGTCCGTGGGGGGAGCAGTACTTC
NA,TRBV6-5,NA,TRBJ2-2,CASQSLNTGELFF,TGTGCCAGCCAGAGTTTGAACACCGGGGAGCTGTTTTTT
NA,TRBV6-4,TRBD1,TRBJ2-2,CASSPRTGADTGELFF,TGTGCCAGCAGTCCTCGGACAGGGGCAGACACCGGGGAGCTGTTTTTT
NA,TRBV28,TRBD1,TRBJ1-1,CASSFRTTGWGSEAFF,TGTGCCAGCAGTTTCCGCACGACAGGGTGGGGCTCTGAAGCTTTCTTT
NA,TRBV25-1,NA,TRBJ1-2,CASSQTTTGSGGIGYTF,TGTGCCAGCAGCCAAACCACCACAGGGTCCGGAGGTATTGGCTACACCTTC
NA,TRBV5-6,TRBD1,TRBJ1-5,CASSLRGDSNQPQHF,TGTGCCAGCAGCCTCAGGGGGGATAGCAATCAGCCCCAGCATTTT
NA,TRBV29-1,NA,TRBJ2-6,CSVWVSSGANVLTF,TGCAGCGTTTGGGTGTCCTCTGGGGCCAACGTCCTGACTTTC
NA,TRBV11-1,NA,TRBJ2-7,CASSPRRGYEQYF,TGTGCCAGCAGCCCCCGCCGGGGGTACGAGCAGTACTTC
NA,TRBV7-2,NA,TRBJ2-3,CASSPLFGDTQYF,TGTGCCAGCAGCCCACTTTTCGGGGATACGCAGTATTTT
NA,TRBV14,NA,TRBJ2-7,CASSPLGLSYEQYF,TGTGCCAGCAGCCCGCTGGGGCTATCCTACGAGCAGTACTTC
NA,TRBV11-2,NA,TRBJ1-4,CASSSQMEKLFF,TGTGCCAGCAGCTCCCAGATGGAAAAACTGTTTTTT
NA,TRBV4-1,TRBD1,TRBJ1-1,CASSPTGQGKPEAFF,TGCGCCAGCAGCCCGACCGGACAGGGAAAGCCTGAAGCTTTCTTT
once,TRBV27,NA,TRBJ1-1,CASSLSPLTENTEAFF,TGTGCCAGCAGTTTATCGCCCTTGACGGAGAACACTGAAGCTTTCTTT
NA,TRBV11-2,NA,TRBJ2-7,CASSLDSAGSYEQYF,TGTGCCAGCAGCTTAGATTCGGCAGGGTCCTACGAGCAGTACTTC
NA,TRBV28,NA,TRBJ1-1,CASSRRSAAFF,TGTGCCAGCTCCCGACGGTCTGCAGCTTTCTTT
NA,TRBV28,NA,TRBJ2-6,CASKDASGANVLTF,TGTGCCAGCAAAGACGCCTCTGGGGCCAACGTCCTGACTTTC
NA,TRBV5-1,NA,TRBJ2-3,CASSPFSGTDTQYF,TGCGCCAGCAGCCCTTTCTCCGGGACAGATACGCAGTATTTT
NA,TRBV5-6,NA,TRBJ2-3,CASSRRSGGDTQYF,TGTGCCAGCAGCCGTCGGTCAGGGGGGGATACGCAGTATTTT
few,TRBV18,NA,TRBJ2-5,CASSPPHGTETQYF,TGTGCCAGCTCACCACCGCACGGGACGGAGACCCAGTACTTC
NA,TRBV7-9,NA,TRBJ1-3,CASSGGDNTIYF,TGTGCCAGTTCCGGTGGTGACAACACCATATATTTT
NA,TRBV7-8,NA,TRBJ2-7,CASSPGAGREQYF,TGTGCCAGCAGCCCGGGCGCGGGTCGCGAGCAGTACTTC
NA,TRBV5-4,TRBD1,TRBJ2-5,CASSPQGAAETQYF,TGTGCCAGCAGCCCGCAGGGGGCTGCGGAGACCCAGTACTTC